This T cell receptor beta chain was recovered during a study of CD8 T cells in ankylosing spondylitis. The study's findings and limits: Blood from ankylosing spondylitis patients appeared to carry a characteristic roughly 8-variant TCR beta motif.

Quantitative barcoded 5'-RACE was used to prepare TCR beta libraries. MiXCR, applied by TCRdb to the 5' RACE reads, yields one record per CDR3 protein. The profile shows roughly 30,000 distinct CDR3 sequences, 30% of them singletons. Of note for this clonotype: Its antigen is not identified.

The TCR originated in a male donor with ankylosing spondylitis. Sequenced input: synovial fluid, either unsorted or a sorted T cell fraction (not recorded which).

For the CDR3, the DNA is TGTGCCAGCAGCCAAGATCAGGGACAGCCCCAGCATTTT. This encodes CASSQDQGQPQHF. The J gene is TRBJ1-5, the V gene TRBV3-1; D is possibly TRBD1 (5 bases). Germline V gene lookup returns CDR1 LGHDT and CDR2 YNNKEL (reference sequence). There are 13 residues in the CDR3. The germline V and J ends were trimmed by 0 bases and 7 bases, with 7 bases remaining between them.